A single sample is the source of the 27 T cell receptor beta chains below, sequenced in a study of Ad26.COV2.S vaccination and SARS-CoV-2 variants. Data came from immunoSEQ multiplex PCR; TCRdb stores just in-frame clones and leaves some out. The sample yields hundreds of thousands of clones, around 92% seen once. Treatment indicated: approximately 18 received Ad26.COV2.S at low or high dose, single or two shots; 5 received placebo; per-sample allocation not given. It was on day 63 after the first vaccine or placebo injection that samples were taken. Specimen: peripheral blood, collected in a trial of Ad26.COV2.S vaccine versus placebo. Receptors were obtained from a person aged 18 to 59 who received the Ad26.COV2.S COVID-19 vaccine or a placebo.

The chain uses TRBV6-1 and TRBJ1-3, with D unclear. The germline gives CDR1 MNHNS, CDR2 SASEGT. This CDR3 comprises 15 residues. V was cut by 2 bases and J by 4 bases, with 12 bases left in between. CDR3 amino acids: CASSETDVTGNTIYF. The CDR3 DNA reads TGTGCCAGCAGTGAAACGGATGTAACGGGAAACACCATATATTTT.

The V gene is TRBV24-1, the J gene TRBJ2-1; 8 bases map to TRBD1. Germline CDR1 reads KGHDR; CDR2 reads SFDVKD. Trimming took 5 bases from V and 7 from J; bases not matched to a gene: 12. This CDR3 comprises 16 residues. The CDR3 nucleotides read TGTGCCACCAGTGCCGATCTCCAGGGGGCAAGGAATGAGCAGTTCTTC. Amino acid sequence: CATSADLQGARNEQFF.

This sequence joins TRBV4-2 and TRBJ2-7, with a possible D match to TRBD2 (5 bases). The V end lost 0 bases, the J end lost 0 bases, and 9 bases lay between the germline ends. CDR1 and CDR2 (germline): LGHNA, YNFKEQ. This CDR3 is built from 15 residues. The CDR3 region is CASSQDPTNSYEQYF. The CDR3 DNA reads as TGTGCCAGCAGCCAAGATCCGACTAACTCCTACGAGCAGTACTTC.

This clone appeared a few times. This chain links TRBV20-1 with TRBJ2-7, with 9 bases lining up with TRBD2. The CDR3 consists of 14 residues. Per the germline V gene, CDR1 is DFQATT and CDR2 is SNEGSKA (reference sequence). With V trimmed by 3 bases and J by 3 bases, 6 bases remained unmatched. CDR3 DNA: TGCAGTGCTAGTAGCGGGAGCACCAACTACGAGCAGTACTTC. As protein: CSASSGSTNYEQYF.

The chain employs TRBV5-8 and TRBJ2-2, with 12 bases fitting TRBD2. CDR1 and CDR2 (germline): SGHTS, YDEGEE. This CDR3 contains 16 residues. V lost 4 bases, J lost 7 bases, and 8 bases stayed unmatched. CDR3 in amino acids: CASSRTSGTVHGELFF. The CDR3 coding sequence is TGTGCCAGCAGCAGGACTAGCGGGACCGTCCACGGGGAGCTGTTTTTT.

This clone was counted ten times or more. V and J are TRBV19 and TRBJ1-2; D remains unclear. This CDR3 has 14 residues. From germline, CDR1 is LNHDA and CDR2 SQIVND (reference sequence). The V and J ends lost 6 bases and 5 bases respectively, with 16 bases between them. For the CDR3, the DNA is TGTGCCAGTAGCCCCCGCTCGGGTGGATATGGCTACACCTTC. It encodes CASSPRSGGYGYTF.

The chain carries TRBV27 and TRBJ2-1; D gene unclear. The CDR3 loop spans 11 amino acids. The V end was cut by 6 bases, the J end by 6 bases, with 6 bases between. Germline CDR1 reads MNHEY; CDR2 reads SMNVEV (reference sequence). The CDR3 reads CASRGINEQFF. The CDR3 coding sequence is TGTGCCAGCAGGGGGATCAATGAGCAGTTCTTC.

The CDR3 spells CASSRGLAGLSSYNEQFF. In DNA, the CDR3 is TGCGCCAGCAGCCGGGGACTAGCGGGGTTAAGCTCCTACAATGAGCAGTTCTTC. The V gene is TRBV5-1, the J gene TRBJ2-1; TRBD2 aligns across 13 bases. This CDR3 contains 18 residues. The J segment lost 0 bases and the V segment lost 4 bases, leaving 7 bases of the junction unmatched. The germline V gene has CDR1 SGHRS and CDR2 YFSETQ.

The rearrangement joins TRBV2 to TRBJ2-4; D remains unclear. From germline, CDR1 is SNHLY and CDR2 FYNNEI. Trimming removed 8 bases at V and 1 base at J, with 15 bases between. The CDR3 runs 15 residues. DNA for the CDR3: TGTGCCAGCCTACCCAGAGGAGTCGCCAAAAACATTCAGTACTTC. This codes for CASLPRGVAKNIQYF.

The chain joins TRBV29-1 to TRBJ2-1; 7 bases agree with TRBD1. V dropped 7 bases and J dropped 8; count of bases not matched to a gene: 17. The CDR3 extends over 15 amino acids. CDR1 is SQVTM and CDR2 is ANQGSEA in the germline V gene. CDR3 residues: CSGKDLRQGLDEQFF. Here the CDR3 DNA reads TGCAGCGGAAAGGATCTCAGACAGGGTCTGGATGAGCAGTTCTTC.

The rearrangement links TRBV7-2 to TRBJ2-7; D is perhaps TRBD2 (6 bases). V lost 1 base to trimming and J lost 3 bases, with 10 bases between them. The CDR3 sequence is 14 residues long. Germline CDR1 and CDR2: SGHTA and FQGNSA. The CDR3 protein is CASSLVGSGYEQYF. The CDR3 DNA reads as TGTGCCAGCAGCTTAGTTGGTAGCGGCTACGAGCAGTACTTC.

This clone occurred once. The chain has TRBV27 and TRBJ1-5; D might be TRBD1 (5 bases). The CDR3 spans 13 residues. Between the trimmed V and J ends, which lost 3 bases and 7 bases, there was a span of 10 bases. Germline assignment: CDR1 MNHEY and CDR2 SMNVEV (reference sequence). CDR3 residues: CASSLVRGQPQHF. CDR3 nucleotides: TGTGCCAGCAGTTTGGTCCGGGGCCAGCCCCAGCATTTT.

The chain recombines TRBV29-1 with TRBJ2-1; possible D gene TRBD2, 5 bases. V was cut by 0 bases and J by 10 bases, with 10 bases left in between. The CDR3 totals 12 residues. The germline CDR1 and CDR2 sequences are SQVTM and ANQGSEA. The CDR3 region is CSVEEGRAEQFF. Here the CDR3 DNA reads TGCAGCGTTGAAGAGGGGAGAGCGGAGCAGTTCTTC.

The DNA of the CDR3 is TGTGCCAGTAGTGGCTCGAACCAAGAGACCCAGTACTTC. This encodes CASSGSNQETQYF. The V gene is TRBV19, the J gene TRBJ2-5; D gene unclear. The CDR3 has 13 amino acids. Trimming removed 5 bases at V and 0 bases at J, with 7 bases between. Per the germline V gene, CDR1 is LNHDA and CDR2 is SQIVND (reference sequence).

In DNA form, the CDR3 reads TGTGCCAGTAGTTCCGGGACAGGGGAGAGAAACATTCAGTACTTC. It encodes CASSSGTGERNIQYF. The V gene is TRBV19, the J gene TRBJ2-4, with 10 bases lining up with TRBD1. CDR1 LNHDA and CDR2 SQIVND come from the germline V gene (reference sequence). The CDR3 consists of 15 residues. V dropped 5 bases and J dropped 6; count of bases not matched to a gene: 7.

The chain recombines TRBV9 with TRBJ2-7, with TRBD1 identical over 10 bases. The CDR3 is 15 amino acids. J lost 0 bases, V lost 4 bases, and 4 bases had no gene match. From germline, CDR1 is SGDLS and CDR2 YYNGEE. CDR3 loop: CASSMGQGLSYEQYF. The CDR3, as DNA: TGTGCCAGCAGCATGGGACAGGGGCTCTCCTACGAGCAGTACTTC.

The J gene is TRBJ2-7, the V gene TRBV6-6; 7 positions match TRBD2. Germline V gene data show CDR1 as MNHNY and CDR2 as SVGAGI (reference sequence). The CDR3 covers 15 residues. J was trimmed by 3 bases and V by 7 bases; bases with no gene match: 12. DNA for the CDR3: TGTGCCAGCACCTACGGGCGGGAGAGGGGCTACGAGCAGTACTTC. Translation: CASTYGRERGYEQYF.

CDR3 sequence (DNA): TGCGCCAGCAGCACCCAGGGCCAGCCCCCGGGTGAGCAGTTCTTC. As protein: CASSTQGQPPGEQFF. The rearrangement joins TRBV5-1 to TRBJ2-1; D perhaps matches TRBD1 (5 bases). This CDR3 spans 15 amino acids. The germline V gene encodes CDR1 SGHRS and CDR2 YFSETQ. Trimming took off 4 bases at V and 9 bases at J, with 20 bases between the two ends.

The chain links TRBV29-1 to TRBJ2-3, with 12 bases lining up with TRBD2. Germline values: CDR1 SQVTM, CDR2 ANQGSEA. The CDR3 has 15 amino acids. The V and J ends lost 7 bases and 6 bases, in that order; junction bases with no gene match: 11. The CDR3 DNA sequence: TGCAGCGGATTAAGGACTAGCGGGGTAGGGGATACGCAGTATTTT. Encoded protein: CSGLRTSGVGDTQYF.

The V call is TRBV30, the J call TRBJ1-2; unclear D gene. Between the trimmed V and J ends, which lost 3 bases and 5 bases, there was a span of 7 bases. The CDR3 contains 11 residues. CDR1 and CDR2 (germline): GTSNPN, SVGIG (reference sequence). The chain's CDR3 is CAWRGWYGYTF. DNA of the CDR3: TGTGCCTGGAGGGGCTGGTATGGCTACACCTTC. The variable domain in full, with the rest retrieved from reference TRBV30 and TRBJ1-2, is SQTIHQWPATLVQPVGSPLSLECTVEGTSNPNLYWYRQAAGRGLQLLFYSVGIGQISSEVPQNLSASRPQDRQFILSSKKLLLSDSGFYLCAWRGWYGYTFGSGTRLTVV.

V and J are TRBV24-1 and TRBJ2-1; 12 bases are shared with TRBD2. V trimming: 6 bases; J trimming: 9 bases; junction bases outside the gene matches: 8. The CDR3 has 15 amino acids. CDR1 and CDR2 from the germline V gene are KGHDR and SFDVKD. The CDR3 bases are TGTGCCACCAGTCCCCCTAGCGGGAGGGCCCTTGAGCAGTTCTTC. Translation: CATSPPSGRALEQFF.

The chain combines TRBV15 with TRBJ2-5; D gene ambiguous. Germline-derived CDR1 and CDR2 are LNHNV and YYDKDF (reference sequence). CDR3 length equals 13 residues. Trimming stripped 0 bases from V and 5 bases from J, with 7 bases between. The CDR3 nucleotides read TGTGCCACCAGCAGAGAAGTCACGGAGACCCAGTACTTC. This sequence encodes CATSREVTETQYF.

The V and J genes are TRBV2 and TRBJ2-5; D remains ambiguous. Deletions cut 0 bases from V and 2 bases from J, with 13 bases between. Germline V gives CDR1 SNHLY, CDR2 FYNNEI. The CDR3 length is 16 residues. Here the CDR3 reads CASSEAPSGGQETQYF. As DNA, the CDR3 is TGTGCCAGCAGTGAAGCTCCTTCGGGCGGACAAGAGACCCAGTACTTC.

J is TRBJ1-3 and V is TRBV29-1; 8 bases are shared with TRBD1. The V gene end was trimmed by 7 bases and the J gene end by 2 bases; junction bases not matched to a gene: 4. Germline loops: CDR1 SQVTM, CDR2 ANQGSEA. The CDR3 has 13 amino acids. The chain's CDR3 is CSATTGAGNTIYF. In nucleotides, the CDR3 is TGCAGCGCAACGACAGGGGCTGGAAACACCATATATTTT.

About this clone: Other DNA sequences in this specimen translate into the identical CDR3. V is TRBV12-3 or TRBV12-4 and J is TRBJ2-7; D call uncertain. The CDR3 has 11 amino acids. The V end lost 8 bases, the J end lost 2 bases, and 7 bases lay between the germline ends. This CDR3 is CASSEAYEQYF. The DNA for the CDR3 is TGTGCCAGCTCAGAGGCCTACGAGCAGTACTTC.

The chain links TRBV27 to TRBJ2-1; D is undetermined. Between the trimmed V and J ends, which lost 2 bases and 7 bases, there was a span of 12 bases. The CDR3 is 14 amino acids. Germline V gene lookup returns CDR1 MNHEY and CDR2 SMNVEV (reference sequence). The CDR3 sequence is CASSLNPPGNEQFF. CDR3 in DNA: TGTGCCAGCAGTTTAAATCCCCCCGGGAATGAGCAGTTCTTC.

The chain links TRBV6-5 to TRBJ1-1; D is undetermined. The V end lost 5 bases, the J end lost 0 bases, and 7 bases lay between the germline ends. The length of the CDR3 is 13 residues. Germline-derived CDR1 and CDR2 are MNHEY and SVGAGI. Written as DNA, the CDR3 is TGTGCCAGCAGTCTCGGGATGAACACTGAAGCTTTCTTT. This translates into CASSLGMNTEAFF.